The rows below give T cell receptor beta chains drawn from one sample of a study of T cell changes during pregnancy in multiple sclerosis. TCRdb's copy holds only in-frame clones and misses some; the assay was immunoSEQ multiplex PCR. Here the sample spans over 35,000 clones, 80% to 90% being singletons. Here the sequenced sample was CD4+ T cells from peripheral blood mononuclear cells, taken in the first trimester of pregnancy. Receptors were obtained from a female donor with multiple sclerosis, enrolled in a pregnancy study. The CDR3 runs from the conserved cysteine through the conserved F or W. The D gene is left open where the match is weak. The size field is filled for only some rows; it gives once, few, many or a size class.

cdr3_nt: TGTGCCAGCAGTCTCGCGGGATCCGTCTATGGCTACACCTTC; cdr3_aa: CASSLAGSVYGYTF; d_call: .; j_call: TRBJ1-2; clone_size: .; v_call: TRBV27
cdr3_nt: TGTGCCTGGGGGCGGGAGTGGGGGACTAATGAAAAACTGTTTTTT; cdr3_aa: CAWGREWGTNEKLFF; d_call: .; j_call: TRBJ1-4; clone_size: .; v_call: TRBV30
cdr3_nt: TGCGCCAGCAGCCAAGATAAAGAGCAGTTCTTC; cdr3_aa: CASSQDKEQFF; d_call: .; j_call: TRBJ2-1; clone_size: .; v_call: TRBV4-1
cdr3_nt: TGTGCCAGCAGTTCCCCCTGGACAGGGAGGGTCTACGAGCAGTACTTC; cdr3_aa: CASSSPWTGRVYEQYF; d_call: .; j_call: TRBJ2-7; clone_size: .; v_call: TRBV27
cdr3_nt: TGTGCCAGCAGTTCCCTTAGCGGGTTAACCGGGGAGCTGTTTTTT; cdr3_aa: CASSSLSGLTGELFF; d_call: TRBD2; j_call: TRBJ2-2; clone_size: few; v_call: TRBV6-5
cdr3_nt: TGTGCCAGCAGCTTATTCCTGGCGGTAAGCTCCTACGAGCAGTACTTC; cdr3_aa: CASSLFLAVSSYEQYF; d_call: .; j_call: TRBJ2-7; clone_size: .; v_call: TRBV7-8
cdr3_nt: TGTGCCAGCAGCCCCAGGGGATCCACCTACGAGCAGTACTTC; cdr3_aa: CASSPRGSTYEQYF; d_call: .; j_call: TRBJ2-7; clone_size: .; v_call: TRBV25-1
cdr3_nt: TGTGCCAGCAGCCCCGGGCTAGCGGGAGACAATGAGCAGTTCTTC; cdr3_aa: CASSPGLAGDNEQFF; d_call: TRBD2; j_call: TRBJ2-1; clone_size: .; v_call: TRBV7-9
cdr3_nt: TGTGCCAGCAGTTGGCAGGCGACAAATAATTCACCCCTCCACTTT; cdr3_aa: CASSWQATNNSPLHF; d_call: .; j_call: TRBJ1-6; clone_size: .; v_call: TRBV2
cdr3_nt: TGCGCCAGCAGCTTTCAGGGTGCCAATGAGCAGTTCTTC; cdr3_aa: CASSFQGANEQFF; d_call: .; j_call: TRBJ2-1; clone_size: .; v_call: TRBV5-1
cdr3_nt: TGCGCCAGCAGCCCGACAGTTACTAACTATGGCTACACCTTC; cdr3_aa: CASSPTVTNYGYTF; d_call: .; j_call: TRBJ1-2; clone_size: .; v_call: TRBV5-1
cdr3_nt: TGTGCCAGCAGTTACCAAGACTCAGATGAGCAGTTCTTC; cdr3_aa: CASSYQDSDEQFF; d_call: .; j_call: TRBJ2-1; clone_size: .; v_call: TRBV6-5
cdr3_nt: TGTGCCAGCAGCTTAGATCATGGACAGATAAACACTGAAGCTTTCTTT; cdr3_aa: CASSLDHGQINTEAFF; d_call: .; j_call: TRBJ1-1; clone_size: .; v_call: TRBV5-4
cdr3_nt: TGTGCCAGCAGCCGGGACAGGGGCCCAACCGGCAATCAGCCCCAGCATTTT; cdr3_aa: CASSRDRGPTGNQPQHF; d_call: TRBD1; j_call: TRBJ1-5; clone_size: once; v_call: TRBV7-2
cdr3_nt: TGTGCCAGCAGTTTAGGGACAGGGATGTACCAAGAGACCCAGTACTTC; cdr3_aa: CASSLGTGMYQETQYF; d_call: TRBD1; j_call: TRBJ2-5; clone_size: .; v_call: TRBV6-5
cdr3_nt: TGTGCCAGCAGCGAGACTAGTCCCTCTACAGATACGCAGTATTTT; cdr3_aa: CASSETSPSTDTQYF; d_call: .; j_call: TRBJ2-3; clone_size: .; v_call: TRBV4-2
cdr3_nt: TGTGCCAGTAGTATAGATCTCTTCGGGGGACAGGGACGCTCTGGAAACACCATATATTTT; cdr3_aa: CASSIDLFGGQGRSGNTIYF; d_call: TRBD1; j_call: TRBJ1-3; clone_size: few; v_call: TRBV19
cdr3_nt: TGTGCCAGCAGCCCTAAACAGGGGGCGAGGACTGAAGCTTTCTTT; cdr3_aa: CASSPKQGARTEAFF; d_call: TRBD1; j_call: TRBJ1-1; clone_size: .; v_call: TRBV7-3
cdr3_nt: TGTGCCAGCAGTGGTCCGGGACATAAGAACACTGAAGCTTTCTTT; cdr3_aa: CASSGPGHKNTEAFF; d_call: .; j_call: TRBJ1-1; clone_size: .; v_call: TRBV6-5
cdr3_nt: TGTGCCTGGAGTGTAGTCTGGCAGGGGGGAAATCAGCCCCAGCATTTT; cdr3_aa: CAWSVVWQGGNQPQHF; d_call: TRBD1; j_call: TRBJ1-5; clone_size: .; v_call: TRBV30
cdr3_nt: TGTGCCAGCTCACCTCAGGGGCAGGCTGCAGATACGCAGTATTTT; cdr3_aa: CASSPQGQAADTQYF; d_call: .; j_call: TRBJ2-3; clone_size: once; v_call: TRBV18
cdr3_nt: TGCGCCAGCAGCCCGAGGACAGATGGGACCCAGTACTTC; cdr3_aa: CASSPRTDGTQYF; d_call: .; j_call: TRBJ2-5; clone_size: few; v_call: TRBV5-1
cdr3_nt: TGTGCCAGCAGCCCAGGGGGTTCACGGGGCTACACCTTC; cdr3_aa: CASSPGGSRGYTF; d_call: TRBD1; j_call: TRBJ1-2; clone_size: .; v_call: TRBV7-8
cdr3_nt: TGTGCCAGCTCACCCCCGGGACTATCATACGAGCAGTACTTC; cdr3_aa: CASSPPGLSYEQYF; d_call: TRBD2; j_call: TRBJ2-7; clone_size: .; v_call: TRBV18
cdr3_nt: TGCGCCAGCAGCTTGGGGGTATCGGGCGGGAGTGAAAAACTGTTTTTT; cdr3_aa: CASSLGVSGGSEKLFF; d_call: .; j_call: TRBJ1-4; clone_size: .; v_call: TRBV5-1
cdr3_nt: TGTGCCAGCACCTCTTCACAGGGTCGCTACGAGCAGTACTTC; cdr3_aa: CASTSSQGRYEQYF; d_call: .; j_call: TRBJ2-7; clone_size: once; v_call: TRBV13
cdr3_nt: TGTGCCAGCAGCTTGGGGCCTAGCGGAGCTAGCACAGATACGCAGTATTTT; cdr3_aa: CASSLGPSGASTDTQYF; d_call: TRBD2; j_call: TRBJ2-3; clone_size: .; v_call: TRBV5-6
cdr3_nt: TGTGCCAGCAGCGTAGGTTCAGGGACTGGAAACACCATATATTTT; cdr3_aa: CASSVGSGTGNTIYF; d_call: .; j_call: TRBJ1-3; clone_size: .; v_call: TRBV7-9
cdr3_nt: TGTGCCAGCAGTGTCCCGAGGGACAGGGACGATGAGCAGTTCTTC; cdr3_aa: CASSVPRDRDDEQFF; d_call: TRBD1; j_call: TRBJ2-1; clone_size: .; v_call: TRBV6-1
cdr3_nt: TGTGCCTGGAGTGTACCGGTAAAGGGACTAGACCAAGAGACCCAGTACTTC; cdr3_aa: CAWSVPVKGLDQETQYF; d_call: TRBD2; j_call: TRBJ2-5; clone_size: .; v_call: TRBV30
cdr3_nt: TGCAGCGCGGACAGAGACACAGATACGCAGTATTTT; cdr3_aa: CSADRDTDTQYF; d_call: .; j_call: TRBJ2-3; clone_size: .; v_call: TRBV29-1
cdr3_nt: TGTGCCAGCTCACCACACGAACCGACAGTTGGGAATGGAAACACCATATATTTT; cdr3_aa: CASSPHEPTVGNGNTIYF; d_call: .; j_call: TRBJ1-3; clone_size: .; v_call: TRBV18
cdr3_nt: TGTGCCAGCAGCAGGGACAGGGATCAGCCCCAGCATTTT; cdr3_aa: CASSRDRDQPQHF; d_call: TRBD1; j_call: TRBJ1-5; clone_size: .; v_call: TRBV7-2
cdr3_nt: TGTGCCAGCAGGTGGACAGCCGATAATTCACCCCTCCACTTT; cdr3_aa: CASRWTADNSPLHF; d_call: .; j_call: TRBJ1-6; clone_size: .; v_call: TRBV27
cdr3_nt: TGTGCCAGCAGGTTACAGGGGGTAACCGGGGAGCTGTTTTTT; cdr3_aa: CASRLQGVTGELFF; d_call: TRBD1; j_call: TRBJ2-2; clone_size: .; v_call: TRBV6-1
cdr3_nt: TGTGCCAGCAGCCCGTTCGCTAGCGGTGTGGCAGATACGCAGTATTTT; cdr3_aa: CASSPFASGVADTQYF; d_call: TRBD2; j_call: TRBJ2-3; clone_size: once; v_call: TRBV4-2
cdr3_nt: TGCGCCAGCACCCTGGGACAGGGAGTCACAGATACGCAGTATTTT; cdr3_aa: CASTLGQGVTDTQYF; d_call: TRBD1; j_call: TRBJ2-3; clone_size: .; v_call: TRBV5-1
cdr3_nt: TGCGCCAGCAGTCCGGGACTAGCGGGAGGGCCGAACACCGGGGAGCTGTTTTTT; cdr3_aa: CASSPGLAGGPNTGELFF; d_call: TRBD2; j_call: TRBJ2-2; clone_size: .; v_call: TRBV10-2
cdr3_nt: TGTGCCAGCATGCCCCGGGACAGGGGACACGAGCAGTACTTC; cdr3_aa: CASMPRDRGHEQYF; d_call: TRBD1; j_call: TRBJ2-7; clone_size: .; v_call: TRBV6-1
cdr3_nt: TGTGCCAGCTCACCATCCACCCCCCGGTCGAACACTGAAGCTTTCTTT; cdr3_aa: CASSPSTPRSNTEAFF; d_call: .; j_call: TRBJ1-1; clone_size: .; v_call: TRBV18
cdr3_nt: TGTGCCAGCAGCTTTGACAGGGTGAACACTGAAGCTTTCTTT; cdr3_aa: CASSFDRVNTEAFF; d_call: TRBD1; j_call: TRBJ1-1; clone_size: .; v_call: TRBV5-6
cdr3_nt: TGTGCCAGTAGTATGTGGCAGGGCCAAGAGACCCAGTACTTC; cdr3_aa: CASSMWQGQETQYF; d_call: .; j_call: TRBJ2-5; clone_size: .; v_call: TRBV19
cdr3_nt: TGTGCCATCAGTGAACCGGAAGGACTAGCGGGTTCTACCGGGGAGCTGTTTTTT; cdr3_aa: CAISEPEGLAGSTGELFF; d_call: TRBD2; j_call: TRBJ2-2; clone_size: .; v_call: TRBV10-3
cdr3_nt: TGTGCCATCAGCGAGGAGTATAGCAATCAGCCCCAGCATTTT; cdr3_aa: CAISEEYSNQPQHF; d_call: .; j_call: TRBJ1-5; clone_size: .; v_call: TRBV10-3
cdr3_nt: TGTGCCAGCAGCGTAGATCGGCGGGGGGGAAGAGATACGCAGTATTTT; cdr3_aa: CASSVDRRGGRDTQYF; d_call: TRBD2; j_call: TRBJ2-3; clone_size: .; v_call: TRBV9
cdr3_nt: TGTGCCAGCAGCCAAGGGACTAGCGGGGCCCGGGATGAGCAGTTCTTC; cdr3_aa: CASSQGTSGARDEQFF; d_call: TRBD2; j_call: TRBJ2-1; clone_size: .; v_call: TRBV4-2
cdr3_nt: TGTGCCAGTAGAAATACAGGGGACACCGGGGAGCTGTTTTTT; cdr3_aa: CASRNTGDTGELFF; d_call: TRBD1; j_call: TRBJ2-2; clone_size: few; v_call: TRBV19
cdr3_nt: TGCGCCAGCAGGACGGACTTCTATGGCTACACCTTC; cdr3_aa: CASRTDFYGYTF; d_call: .; j_call: TRBJ1-2; clone_size: .; v_call: TRBV5-1